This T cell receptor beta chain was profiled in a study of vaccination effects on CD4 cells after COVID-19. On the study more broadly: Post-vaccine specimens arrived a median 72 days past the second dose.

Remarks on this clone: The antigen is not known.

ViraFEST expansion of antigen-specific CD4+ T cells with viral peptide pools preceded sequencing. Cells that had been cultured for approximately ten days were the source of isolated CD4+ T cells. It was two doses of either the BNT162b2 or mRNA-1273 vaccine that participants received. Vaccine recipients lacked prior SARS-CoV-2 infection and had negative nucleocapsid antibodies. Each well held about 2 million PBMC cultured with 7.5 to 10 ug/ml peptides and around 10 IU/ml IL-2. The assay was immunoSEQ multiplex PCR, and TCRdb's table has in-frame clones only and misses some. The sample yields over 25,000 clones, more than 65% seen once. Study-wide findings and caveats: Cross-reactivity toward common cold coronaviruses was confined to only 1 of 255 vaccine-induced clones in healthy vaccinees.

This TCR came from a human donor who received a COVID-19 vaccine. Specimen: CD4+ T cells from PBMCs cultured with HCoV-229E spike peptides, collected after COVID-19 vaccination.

The CDR3 sequence is CASSYSDGVYGYTF. The CDR3 DNA reads as TGTGCCAGCAGTTACTCGGATGGTGTCTATGGCTACACCTTC. The V gene is TRBV6-5, the J gene TRBJ1-2; no firm D call. Germline loops: CDR1 MNHEY, CDR2 SVGAGI. This CDR3 is built from 14 residues. Between the trimmed V and J ends, which lost 0 bases and 4 bases, there was a span of 9 bases.